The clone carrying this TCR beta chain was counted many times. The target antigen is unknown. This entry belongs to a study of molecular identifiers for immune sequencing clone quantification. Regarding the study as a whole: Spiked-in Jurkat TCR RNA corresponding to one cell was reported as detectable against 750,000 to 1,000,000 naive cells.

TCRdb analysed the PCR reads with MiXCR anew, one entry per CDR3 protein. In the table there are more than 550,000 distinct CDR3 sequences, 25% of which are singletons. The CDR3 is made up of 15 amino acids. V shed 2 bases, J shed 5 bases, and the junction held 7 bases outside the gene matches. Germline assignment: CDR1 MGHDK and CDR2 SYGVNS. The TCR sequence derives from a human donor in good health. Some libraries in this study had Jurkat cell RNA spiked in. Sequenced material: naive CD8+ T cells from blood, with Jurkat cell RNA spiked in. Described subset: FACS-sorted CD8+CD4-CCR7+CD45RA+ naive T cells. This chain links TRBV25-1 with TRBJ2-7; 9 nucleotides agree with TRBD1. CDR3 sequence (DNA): TGTGCCAGCAGTGAACGGGGACAGGGTCCCCACGAGCAGTACTTC. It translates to CASSERGQGPHEQYF.